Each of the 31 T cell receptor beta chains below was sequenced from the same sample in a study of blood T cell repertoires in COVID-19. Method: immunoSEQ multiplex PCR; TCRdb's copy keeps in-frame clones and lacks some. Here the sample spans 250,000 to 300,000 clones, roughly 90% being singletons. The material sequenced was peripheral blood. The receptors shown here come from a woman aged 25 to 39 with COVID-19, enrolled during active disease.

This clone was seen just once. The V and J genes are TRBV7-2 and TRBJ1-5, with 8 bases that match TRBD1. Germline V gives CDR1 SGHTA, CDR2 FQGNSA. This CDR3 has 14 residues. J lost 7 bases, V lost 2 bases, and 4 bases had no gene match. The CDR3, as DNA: TGTGCCAGCAGCTTAAGGTCAGGGGGCCAGCCCCAGCATTTT. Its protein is CASSLRSGGQPQHF.

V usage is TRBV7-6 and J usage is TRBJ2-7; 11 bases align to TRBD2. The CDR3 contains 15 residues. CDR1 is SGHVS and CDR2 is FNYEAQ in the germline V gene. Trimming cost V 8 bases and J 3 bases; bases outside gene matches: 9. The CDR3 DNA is TGTGCCAGCTTGGCCGGGACTAGCGGAGTCTACGAGCAGTACTTC. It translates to CASLAGTSGVYEQYF.

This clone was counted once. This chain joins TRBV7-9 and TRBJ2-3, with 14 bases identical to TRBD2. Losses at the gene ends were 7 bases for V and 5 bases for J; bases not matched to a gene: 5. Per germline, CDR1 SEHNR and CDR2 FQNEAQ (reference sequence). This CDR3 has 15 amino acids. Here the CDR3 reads CASTRTSGRQDTQYF. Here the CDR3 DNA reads TGTGCCAGCACCCGGACTAGCGGGAGGCAAGATACGCAGTATTTT. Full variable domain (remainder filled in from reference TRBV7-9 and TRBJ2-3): DTGVSQNPRHKITKRGQNVTFRCDPISEHNRLYWYRQTLGQGPEFLTYFQNEAQLEKSRLLSDRFSAERPKGSFSTLEIQRTEQGDSAMYLCASTRTSGRQDTQYFGPGTRLTVL.

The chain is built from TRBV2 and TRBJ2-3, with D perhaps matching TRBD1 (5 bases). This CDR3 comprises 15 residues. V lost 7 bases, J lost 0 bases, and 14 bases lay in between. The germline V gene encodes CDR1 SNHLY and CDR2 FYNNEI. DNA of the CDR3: TGTGCCAGCAAGGGGCTATCAACTAGCACAGATACGCAGTATTTT. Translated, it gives CASKGLSTSTDTQYF.

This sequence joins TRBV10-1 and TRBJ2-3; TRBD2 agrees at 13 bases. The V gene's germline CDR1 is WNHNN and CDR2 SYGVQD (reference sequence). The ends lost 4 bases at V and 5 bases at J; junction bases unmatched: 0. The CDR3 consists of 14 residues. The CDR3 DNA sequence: TGCGCCAGCAGTGGGACTAGCGGGGGAGATACGCAGTATTTT. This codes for CASSGTSGGDTQYF.

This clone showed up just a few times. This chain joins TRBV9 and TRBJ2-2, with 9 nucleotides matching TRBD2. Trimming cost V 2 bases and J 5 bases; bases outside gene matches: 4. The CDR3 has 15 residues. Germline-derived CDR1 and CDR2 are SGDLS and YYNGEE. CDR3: CASSVASGVTGELFF. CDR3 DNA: TGTGCCAGCAGCGTGGCTAGCGGGGTAACCGGGGAGCTGTTTTTT.

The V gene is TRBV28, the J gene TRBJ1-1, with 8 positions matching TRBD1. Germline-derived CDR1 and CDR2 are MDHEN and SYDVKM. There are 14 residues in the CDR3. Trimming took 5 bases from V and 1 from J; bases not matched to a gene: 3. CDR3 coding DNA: TGTGCCAGCAGTCCCGGGACAGGGAACACTGAAGCTTTCTTT. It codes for CASSPGTGNTEAFF.

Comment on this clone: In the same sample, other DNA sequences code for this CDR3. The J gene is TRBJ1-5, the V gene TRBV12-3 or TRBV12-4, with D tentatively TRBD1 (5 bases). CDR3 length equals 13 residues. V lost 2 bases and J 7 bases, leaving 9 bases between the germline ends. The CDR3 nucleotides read TGTGCCAGCAGTTTATTGGGGGGACAGCCCCAGCATTTT. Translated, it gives CASSLLGGQPQHF.

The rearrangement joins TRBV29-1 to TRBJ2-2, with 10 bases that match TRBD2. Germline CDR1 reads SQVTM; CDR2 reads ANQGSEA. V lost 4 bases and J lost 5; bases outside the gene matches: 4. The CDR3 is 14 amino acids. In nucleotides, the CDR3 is TGCAGCGTTGGGGATAGCGGGAGGACCGGGGAGCTGTTTTTT. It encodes CSVGDSGRTGELFF.

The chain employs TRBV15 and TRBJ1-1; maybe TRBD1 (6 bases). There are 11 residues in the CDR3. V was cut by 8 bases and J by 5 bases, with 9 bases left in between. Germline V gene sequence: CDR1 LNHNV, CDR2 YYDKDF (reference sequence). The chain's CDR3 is CATGQRTEAFF. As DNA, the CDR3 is TGTGCCACCGGACAGCGGACTGAAGCTTTCTTT.

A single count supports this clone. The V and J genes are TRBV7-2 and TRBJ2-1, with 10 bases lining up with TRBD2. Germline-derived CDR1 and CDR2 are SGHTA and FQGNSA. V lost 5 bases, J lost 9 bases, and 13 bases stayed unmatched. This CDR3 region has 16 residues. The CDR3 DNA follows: TGTGCCAGCAGCCTCCACCTAGCGGGGGCCCAGGGTGAGCAGTTCTTC. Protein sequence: CASSLHLAGAQGEQFF.

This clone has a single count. CDR3 protein: CASSEDRVVQGYTF. The CDR3 bases are TGTGCCAGCAGTGAAGACAGGGTGGTCCAGGGCTACACCTTC. The rearrangement joins TRBV6-1 to TRBJ1-2; D may be TRBD1 (6 bases). Germline-derived CDR1 and CDR2 are MNHNS and SASEGT. V lost 1 base to trimming and J lost 8 bases, with 14 bases between them. The CDR3 runs to 14 residues.

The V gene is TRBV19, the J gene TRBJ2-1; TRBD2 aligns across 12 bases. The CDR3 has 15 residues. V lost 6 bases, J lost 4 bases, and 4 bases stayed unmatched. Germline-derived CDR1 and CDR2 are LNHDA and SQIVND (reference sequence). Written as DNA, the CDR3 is TGTGCCAGTAGCACCCTAGCGGGAGGGTACAATGAGCAGTTCTTC. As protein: CASSTLAGGYNEQFF. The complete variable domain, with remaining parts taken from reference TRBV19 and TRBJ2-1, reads DGGITQSPKYLFRKEGQNVTLSCEQNLNHDAMYWYRQDPGQGLRLIYYSQIVNDFQKGDIAEGYSVSREKKESFPLTVTSAQKNPTAFYLCASSTLAGGYNEQFFGPGTRLTVL.

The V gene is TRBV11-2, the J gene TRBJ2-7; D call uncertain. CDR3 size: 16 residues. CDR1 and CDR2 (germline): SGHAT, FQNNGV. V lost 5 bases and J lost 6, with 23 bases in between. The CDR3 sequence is CASSPSLAHRSSEQYF. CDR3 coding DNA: TGTGCCAGCAGCCCTAGTCTTGCACACCGGAGCTCCGAGCAGTACTTC.

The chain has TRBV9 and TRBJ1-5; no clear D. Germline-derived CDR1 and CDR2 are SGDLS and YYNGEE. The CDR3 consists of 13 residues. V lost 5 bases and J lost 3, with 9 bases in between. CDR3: CASRERYNQPQHF. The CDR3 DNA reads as TGTGCCAGCAGGGAGAGATACAATCAGCCCCAGCATTTT.

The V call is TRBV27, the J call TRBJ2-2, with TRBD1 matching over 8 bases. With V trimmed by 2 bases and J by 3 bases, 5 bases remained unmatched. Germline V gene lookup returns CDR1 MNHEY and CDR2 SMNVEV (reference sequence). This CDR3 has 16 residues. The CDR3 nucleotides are TGTGCCAGCAGTTTAGCAGGGGGCCTCTACACCGGGGAGCTGTTTTTT. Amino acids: CASSLAGGLYTGELFF.

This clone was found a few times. The chain's CDR3 is CASSPDSISGTGELFF. In DNA, the CDR3 is TGCGCCAGCAGCCCCGACAGTATTTCGGGCACCGGGGAGCTGTTTTTT. This chain uses TRBV5-1 with TRBJ2-2; TRBD1 is a possible D gene (5 bases). The germline gives CDR1 SGHRS, CDR2 YFSETQ. CDR3 length: 16 residues. Between the trimmed V and J ends, which lost 4 bases and 4 bases, there was a span of 17 bases.

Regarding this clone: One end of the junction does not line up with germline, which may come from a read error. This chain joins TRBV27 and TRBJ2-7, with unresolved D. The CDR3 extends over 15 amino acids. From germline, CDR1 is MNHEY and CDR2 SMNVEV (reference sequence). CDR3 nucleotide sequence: TGTGCCAGCAGTCCAGGTCCGCACCCAACCTACGGGCAGTACTTC. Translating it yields CASSPGPHPTYGQYF.

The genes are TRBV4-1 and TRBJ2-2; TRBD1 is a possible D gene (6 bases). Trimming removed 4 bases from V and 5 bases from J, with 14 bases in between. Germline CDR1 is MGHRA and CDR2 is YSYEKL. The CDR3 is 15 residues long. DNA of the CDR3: TGCGCCAGCAGCCCTGGGACACCCGGGACCGGGGAGCTGTTTTTT. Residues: CASSPGTPGTGELFF.

For the CDR3, the DNA is TGTGCCAGCAGGAAGACGGACAGTCAAGAGACCCAGTACTTC. As protein: CASRKTDSQETQYF. The chain combines TRBV28 with TRBJ2-5; tentatively, D is TRBD1 (6 bases). Trimming left V 6 bases short and J 2 bases short, with 13 bases between. CDR1 and CDR2 from the germline V gene are MDHEN and SYDVKM. This CDR3 comprises 14 residues.

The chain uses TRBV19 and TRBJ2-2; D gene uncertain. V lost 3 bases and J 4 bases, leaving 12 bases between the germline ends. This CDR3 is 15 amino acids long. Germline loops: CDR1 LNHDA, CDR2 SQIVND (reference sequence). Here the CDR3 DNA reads TGTGCCAGTAGTATCGTCCTCGGTAGCACCGGGGAGCTGTTTTTT. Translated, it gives CASSIVLGSTGELFF.

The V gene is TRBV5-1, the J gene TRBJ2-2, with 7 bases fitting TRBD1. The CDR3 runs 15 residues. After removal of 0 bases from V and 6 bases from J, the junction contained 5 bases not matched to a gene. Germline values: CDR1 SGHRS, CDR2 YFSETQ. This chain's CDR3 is CASSLGDSSSGELFF. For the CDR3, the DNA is TGCGCCAGCAGCTTGGGGGACAGCTCCTCCGGGGAGCTGTTTTTT.

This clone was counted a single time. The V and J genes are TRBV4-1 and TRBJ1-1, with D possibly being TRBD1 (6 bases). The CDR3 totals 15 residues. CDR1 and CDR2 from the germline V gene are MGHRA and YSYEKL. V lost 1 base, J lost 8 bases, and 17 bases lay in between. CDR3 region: CASSQVSQGRAEAFF. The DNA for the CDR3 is TGCGCCAGCAGCCAAGTATCCCAGGGGAGGGCGGAAGCTTTCTTT.

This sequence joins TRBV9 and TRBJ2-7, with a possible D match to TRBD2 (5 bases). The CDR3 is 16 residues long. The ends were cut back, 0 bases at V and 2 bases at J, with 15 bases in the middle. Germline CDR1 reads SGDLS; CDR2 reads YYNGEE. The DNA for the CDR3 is TGTGCCAGCAGCGTAGGGCTCCAGGACTGGACCTACGAGCAGTACTTC. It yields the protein CASSVGLQDWTYEQYF.

CDR3 nucleotides: TGTGCCAGCAGCTTGGCAGCAGGGCAGAACATTCAGTACTTC. Translating it yields CASSLAAGQNIQYF. V usage is TRBV5-6 and J usage is TRBJ2-4; D perhaps matches TRBD1 (5 bases). V was pared by 0 bases and J by 7 bases, with 11 bases between. Per the germline V gene, CDR1 is SGHDT and CDR2 is YYEEEE. The CDR3 is made up of 14 amino acids.

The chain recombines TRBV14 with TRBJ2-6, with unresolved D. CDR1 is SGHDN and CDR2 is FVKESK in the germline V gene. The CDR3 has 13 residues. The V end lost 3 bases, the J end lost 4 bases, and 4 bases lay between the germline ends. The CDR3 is CASSQAGANVLTF. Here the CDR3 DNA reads TGTGCCAGCAGCCAGGCCGGGGCCAACGTCCTGACTTTC.

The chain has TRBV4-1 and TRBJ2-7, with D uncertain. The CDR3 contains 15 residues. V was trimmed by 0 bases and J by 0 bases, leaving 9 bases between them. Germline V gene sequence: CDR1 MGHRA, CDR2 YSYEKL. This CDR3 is CASSQDREASYEQYF. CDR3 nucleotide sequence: TGCGCCAGCAGCCAAGATCGTGAGGCCTCCTACGAGCAGTACTTC.

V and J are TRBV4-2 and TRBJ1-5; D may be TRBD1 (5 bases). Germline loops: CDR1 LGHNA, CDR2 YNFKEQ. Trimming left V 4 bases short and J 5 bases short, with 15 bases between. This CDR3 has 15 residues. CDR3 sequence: CASSRDGGYDQPQHF. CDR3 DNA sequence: TGTGCCAGCAGCCGCGACGGGGGATACGATCAGCCCCAGCATTTT.

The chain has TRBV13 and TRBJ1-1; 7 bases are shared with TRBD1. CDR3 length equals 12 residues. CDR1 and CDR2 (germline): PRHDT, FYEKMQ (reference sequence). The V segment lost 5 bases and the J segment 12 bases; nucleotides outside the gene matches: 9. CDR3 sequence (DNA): TGTGCCAGCAGCCCTTTGACAGGGAGCCCTTTCTTT. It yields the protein CASSPLTGSPFF.

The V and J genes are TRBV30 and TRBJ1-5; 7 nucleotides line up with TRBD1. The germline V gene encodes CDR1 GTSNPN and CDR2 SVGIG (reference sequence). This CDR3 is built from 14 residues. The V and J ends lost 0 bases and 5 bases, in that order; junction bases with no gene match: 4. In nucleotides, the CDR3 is TGTGCCTGGAGTGTTCGGCAGGGGGATCAGCCCCAGCATTTT. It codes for CAWSVRQGDQPQHF.

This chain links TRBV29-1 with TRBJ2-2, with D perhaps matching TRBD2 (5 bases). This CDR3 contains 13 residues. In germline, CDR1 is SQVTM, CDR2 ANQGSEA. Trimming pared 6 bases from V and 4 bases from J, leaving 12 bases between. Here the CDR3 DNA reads TGCAGCGTAGGAGGCGGTTTCACCGGGGAGCTGTTTTTT. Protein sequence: CSVGGGFTGELFF.